These 22 T cell receptor beta chains were all obtained from the same sample, sequenced in a study of T cells in Graves' hyperthyroidism and ophthalmopathy. RNA transcripts provided the source from which TCR beta CDR3 regions were amplified. An initial round of RT-PCR targeting the TCR CDR3 relied on the HTBI primer set. TCRdb called the multiplex PCR reads again in MiXCR, with one record for every CDR3 protein. The sample has about 610,000 distinct CDR3 sequences, approximately 44% seen once; the top ten hold around 8%. The sample taken for sequencing was peripheral blood or thyroid tissue (not recorded which). These receptor sequences come from a woman aged 18-29 years with Graves' hyperthyroidism.

The chain employs TRBV24-1 and TRBJ1-2; no clear D. From germline, CDR1 is KGHDR and CDR2 SFDVKD. CDR3 length: 13 amino acids. Trimming took off 0 bases at V and 4 bases at J, with 5 bases between the two ends. The CDR3 sequence is CATSDLRSYGYTF. CDR3 bases: TGTGCCACCAGTGATTTGCGGAGCTATGGCTACACCTTC.

The chain couples TRBV20-1 to TRBJ1-6; the D gene is possibly TRBD1 (6 bases). With 3 bases removed from V and 3 bases from J, the gap between germline ends came to 15 bases. CDR3 length equals 16 residues. The germline gives CDR1 DFQATT, CDR2 SNEGSKA (reference sequence). The CDR3 is CSASSGDKGYNSPLHF. CDR3 bases: TGCAGTGCTAGCTCCGGGGACAAGGGCTATAATTCACCCCTCCACTTT.

Of note for this clonotype: A much larger clone differs by one base, so this may be a read error. V gene TRBV12-5 combines with J gene TRBJ2-2; D not resolved. Trimming cost V 8 bases and J 6 bases, with 10 bases left between them. This CDR3 is built from 12 residues. From germline, CDR1 is LGHNT and CDR2 FRNRAP. CDR3 sequence: CASRHEAGELFF. DNA for the CDR3: TGTGCTAGTAGACATGAGGCCGGGGAGCTGTTTTTT.

This clonotype came up many times. The chain joins TRBV25-1 to TRBJ1-1, with D unresolved. The ends were cut back, 7 bases at V and 1 base at J, with 4 bases in the middle. Germline CDR1 reads MGHDK; CDR2 reads SYGVNS. CDR3 length: 11 amino acids. CDR3 residues: CASTGNTEAFF. In DNA, the CDR3 is TGTGCCAGCACAGGGAACACTGAAGCTTTCTTT.

This clonotype showed up many times. The rearrangement uses TRBV7-8 and TRBJ2-2; 10 bases map to TRBD2. CDR1 SGHVS and CDR2 FQNEAQ come from the germline V gene. The CDR3 contains 16 residues. J gave up 1 base and V 5 bases, and 4 bases lay outside the gene matches. Written as DNA, the CDR3 is TGTGCCAGCAGCCTCCGGACTAGCGGGAACACCGGGGAGCTGTTTTTT. This gives the protein CASSLRTSGNTGELFF.

This clonotype was seen only a few times. The chain joins TRBV10-3 to TRBJ1-2; a weak D match, TRBD1 (6 bases). Germline V gene lookup returns CDR1 ENHRY and CDR2 SYGVKD. CDR3 length: 13 residues. CDR3 amino acids: CAREWDKVYGYTF. Written as DNA, the CDR3 is TGTGCTAGAGAGTGGGACAAGGTCTATGGCTACACCTTC.

Many counts were recorded for this clonotype. V gene TRBV4-1 combines with J gene TRBJ1-3; perhaps TRBD1 as D (6 bases). Trimming stripped 2 bases from V and 2 bases from J, with 10 bases between. This CDR3 contains 15 residues. Germline lookup yields CDR1 MGHRA and CDR2 YSYEKL. CDR3 nucleotides: TGCGCCAGCAGCCAACGGGACATACCTGGAAACACCATATATTTT. Translating gives CASSQRDIPGNTIYF.

This clonotype was found many times. This sequence joins TRBV19 and TRBJ1-5, with D perhaps matching TRBD1 (6 bases). The CDR3 covers 15 residues. Germline CDR1 reads LNHDA; CDR2 reads SQIVND (reference sequence). V gave up 0 bases and J gave up 7 bases, with 13 bases separating them. CDR3 region: CASSIDLNRVQPQHF. CDR3 nucleotides: TGTGCCAGTAGTATAGATCTTAACAGGGTACAGCCCCAGCATTTT.

The rearrangement joins TRBV7-3 to TRBJ1-5, with TRBD1 as a possible D gene (6 bases). The V gene's germline CDR1 is SGHTA and CDR2 FQGTGA. This CDR3 has 14 amino acids. Trimming removed 8 bases at V and 11 bases at J, with 22 bases between. CDR3: CASARLAGGETQHF. The DNA for the CDR3 is TGTGCCAGCGCAAGACTAGCGGGGGGCGAGACCCAGCATTTT.

V is TRBV11-2 and J is TRBJ2-1; D possibly corresponds to TRBD2 (6 bases). Germline assignment: CDR1 SGHAT and CDR2 FQNNGV. The length of the CDR3 is 14 residues. The germline V and J ends were trimmed by 8 bases and 0 bases, with 11 bases remaining between them. The chain's CDR3 is CASSWRGSYNEQFF. CDR3 bases: TGTGCCAGCTCTTGGCGGGGCTCCTACAATGAGCAGTTCTTC.

This clonotype has at least ten counts. The rearrangement uses TRBV6-5 and TRBJ2-7; TRBD2 matches 9 bases. Germline V CDR1 and CDR2: MNHEY, SVGAGI. V gave up 5 bases and J gave up 0 bases; unmatched junction bases: 5. This CDR3 is built from 15 residues. CDR3 loop: CASSIQREVSYEQYF. The CDR3 bases are TGTGCCAGCAGTATCCAGCGGGAGGTCTCCTACGAGCAGTACTTC.

This chain uses TRBV29-1 with TRBJ2-2; 10 nucleotides agree with TRBD2. The germline gives CDR1 SQVTM, CDR2 ANQGSEA. The CDR3 is made up of 14 amino acids. V was pared by 6 bases and J by 5 bases, with 6 bases of the junction left unmatched. The CDR3 spells CSVPSGRGTGELFF. Written as DNA, the CDR3 is TGCAGCGTACCTAGCGGGAGAGGAACCGGGGAGCTGTTTTTT.

The chain is built from TRBV6-2 or TRBV6-3 and TRBJ2-5; 8 bases are a match to TRBD1. The V segment lost 0 bases and the J segment 9 bases; nucleotides outside the gene matches: 12. Per germline, CDR1 MNHEY and CDR2 SVGEGT. This CDR3 is 16 amino acids long. DNA of the CDR3: TGTGCCAGCAGTTACTCGGGTGGACAGGGCGGACAGCCCCAGTACTTC. It codes for CASSYSGGQGGQPQYF.

The rearrangement links TRBV2 to TRBJ2-5; tentatively, D is TRBD2 (5 bases). V was clipped by 4 bases and J by 9 bases, with 15 bases between them. Germline values: CDR1 SNHLY, CDR2 FYNNEI. The CDR3 is made up of 13 amino acids. The CDR3: CASSGGYNQPQYF. The CDR3 DNA follows: TGTGCCAGCAGTGGAGGGTACAATCAGCCCCAGTACTTC.

The rearrangement uses TRBV6-1 and TRBJ2-7; perhaps TRBD2 as D (6 bases). V lost 8 bases to trimming and J lost 6 bases, with 14 bases between them. Germline lookup yields CDR1 MNHNS and CDR2 SASEGT. The CDR3 sequence is 12 residues long. CDR3 in DNA: TGTGCCAGCTCGAGAGGGGACTCCGAGCAGTACTTC. This encodes CASSRGDSEQYF.

J is TRBJ2-7 and V is TRBV15; no clear D gene. Germline CDR1 reads LNHNV; CDR2 reads YYDKDF (reference sequence). This CDR3 region has 15 residues. V was trimmed by 5 bases and J by 3 bases, leaving 17 bases between them. CDR3: CATSRLIELNYEQYF. The CDR3 nucleotides read TGTGCCACCAGCCGACTCATCGAATTAAACTACGAGCAGTACTTC.

The V and J genes are TRBV7-9 and TRBJ2-2; 7 nucleotides line up with TRBD2. Trimming at V came to 0 bases and at J to 6 bases, leaving 7 bases not matched to a gene. This CDR3 is 16 amino acids long. Germline V gives CDR1 SEHNR, CDR2 FQNEAQ (reference sequence). The CDR3 bases are TGTGCCAGCAGCTTAGCCGGCGGGAGTAAGTCCGGGGAGCTGTTTTTT. Encoded protein: CASSLAGGSKSGELFF.

In this sample, this clonotype turned up many times. The chain combines TRBV19 with TRBJ2-7, with D possibly being TRBD2 (5 bases). CDR1 and CDR2 from the germline V gene are LNHDA and SQIVND (reference sequence). With 3 bases removed from V and 6 bases from J, the gap between germline ends came to 18 bases. This CDR3 has 15 amino acids. This CDR3 reads CASSIQAAMTGEQYF. CDR3 sequence (DNA): TGTGCCAGTAGTATCCAAGCGGCCATGACCGGCGAGCAGTACTTC.

This clonotype was detected ten times or more. This rearrangement joins TRBV29-1 to TRBJ2-7, with 11 bases fitting TRBD1. The CDR3 has 14 residues. V lost 1 base and J lost 3; bases outside the gene matches: 2. Germline loops: CDR1 SQVTM, CDR2 ANQGSEA. CDR3 bases: TGCAGCGTTGAAGGGGGGACAGGGGGCTACGAGCAGTACTTC. Translating gives CSVEGGTGGYEQYF.

This clonotype has at least ten counts. This rearrangement joins TRBV19 to TRBJ1-6; no reliable D call. This CDR3 spans 15 amino acids. V was cut by 6 bases and J by 7 bases, with 16 bases left in between. The germline gives CDR1 LNHDA, CDR2 SQIVND (reference sequence). The CDR3 DNA is TGTGCCAGTAGCAGGACTGAGCTGGCGAATTCACCCCTCCACTTT. Amino acids: CASSRTELANSPLHF.

This chain links TRBV20-1 with TRBJ2-5; a possible D gene is TRBD2 (6 bases). Trimming removed 3 bases at V and 4 bases at J, with 6 bases between. The germline CDR1 and CDR2 sequences are DFQATT and SNEGSKA (reference sequence). The CDR3 covers 11 residues. This CDR3 reads CSASGRETQYF. CDR3 DNA: TGCAGTGCTAGCGGGAGAGAGACCCAGTACTTC.

The rearrangement uses TRBV7-2 and TRBJ2-1; TRBD2 aligns across 7 bases. Germline CDR1 is SGHTA and CDR2 is FQGNSA. V lost 1 base to trimming and J lost 1 base; unmatched junction nucleotides: 13. The CDR3 sequence is 19 residues long. The chain's CDR3 is CASSLGGLRLAVSYNEQFF. The DNA for the CDR3 is TGTGCCAGCAGCTTAGGGGGCCTTCGCCTAGCGGTGTCCTACAATGAGCAGTTCTTC.